This T cell receptor (beta chain) comes out of a study of neurological immune-mediated disorders. Broader study findings: No CDR3 amino acid sequences were shared by expanded clones across subjects, suggesting private repertoires in all groups. The study found the most TCR clonal expansion in HTLV-1-associated myelopathy and the least in multiple sclerosis, below healthy controls.

This clonotype appeared once. As yet, its antigen is unknown. The cDNA came from 5'RACE, which used 10-nucleotide random UMIs. The output of every sequencing run exceeded 170 million TCR-beta sequences, derived from 15-18 subjects. TCRdb reanalysed the 5' RACE reads using MiXCR and keeps one entry per CDR3 protein. The sample lists tens of thousands of distinct CDR3 sequences; about a tenth were seen once. Sequencing was carried out using PBMCs. The source is a woman aged 25 to 39 with HTLV-1-associated myelopathy (HAM/TSP).

The CDR3 bases are TGCAGTGCTAGCCGGGCGGATACGCAGTATTTT. Translated: CSASRADTQYF. This chain connects TRBV20-1 to TRBJ2-3; unclear D gene. The ends were cut back, 3 bases at V and 6 bases at J, with 7 bases in the middle. Germline CDR1 and CDR2: DFQATT and SNEGSKA (reference sequence). This CDR3 has 11 residues.